The 16 T cell receptor beta chains presented below share a single source sample, sequenced in a study of regulatory T cells in long-lasting Graves disease. Time point here: newly diagnosed GD, antithyroid drugs for less than 3 months. Extracted PBMC RNA gave rise to the TCR library. Construction of TCR beta libraries relied on iRepertoire HTBI primers and on Arm-PCR targeting CDR3 regions. Via MiXCR, TCRdb re-called the multiplex PCR reads, giving one row per CDR3 protein. Here the sample spans 350,000 to 450,000 distinct CDR3 sequences, 16% being singletons. The same sample was also used in a study of T cells in Graves' hyperthyroidism and ophthalmopathy.

The sample here was peripheral blood mononuclear cells (PBMCs), taken at new diagnosis, from a patient treated with antithyroid drugs. These receptors came from a man aged 35 to 55 with Graves disease.

This clonotype was detected ten times or more. The chain links TRBV7-3 to TRBJ2-1; weak D call: TRBD2 (6 bases). CDR1 and CDR2 from the germline V gene are SGHTA and FQGTGA. The length of the CDR3 is 16 residues. Deletions cut 5 bases from V and 0 bases from J, with 14 bases between. CDR3 in DNA: TGTGCCAGCAGCCGTACTAGCCCCAGCTCCTACAATGAGCAGTTCTTC. Amino acids: CASSRTSPSSYNEQFF.

This clonotype was seen ten or more times. V is TRBV7-2 and J is TRBJ2-5; TRBD2 matches 9 bases. This CDR3 is 16 amino acids long. J lost 5 bases, V lost 5 bases, and 12 bases had no gene match. Germline V gives CDR1 SGHTA, CDR2 FQGNSA. Here the CDR3 DNA reads TGTGCCAGCAGCCTTCAGGGTAGCGGGGGAGCGGAGACCCAGTACTTC. Translating it yields CASSLQGSGGAETQYF.

This clonotype came up a few times. The genes are TRBV5-6 and TRBJ1-2; 7 bases are a match to TRBD1. The germline gives CDR1 SGHDT, CDR2 YYEEEE. V gave up 6 bases and J gave up 7 bases; unmatched junction bases: 9. CDR3 length: 13 amino acids. The CDR3 sequence: CASIAREGAGYTF. The DNA of the CDR3 is TGTGCCAGCATCGCTAGGGAGGGGGCTGGCTACACCTTC.

The chain recombines TRBV6-1 with TRBJ1-2; D is unresolved. The germline V and J ends were trimmed by 7 bases and 2 bases, with 14 bases remaining between them. Germline loops: CDR1 MNHNS, CDR2 SASEGT. There are 14 residues in the CDR3. The DNA for the CDR3 is TGTGCCAGCATAGCCAGCGAGGCGAACTATGGCTACACCTTC. Its protein product is CASIASEANYGYTF.

This clonotype appeared many times. This rearrangement joins TRBV6-1 to TRBJ1-1, with D unclear. V was clipped by 6 bases and J by 3 bases, with 8 bases between them. The CDR3 spans 12 residues. Germline lookup yields CDR1 MNHNS and CDR2 SASEGT. DNA of the CDR3: TGTGCCAGCAGATCGCTCTACACTGAAGCTTTCTTT. Protein product: CASRSLYTEAFF.

Comment on this clonotype: A far larger clone is one base from this, pointing to a likely read error. This chain joins TRBV7-3 and TRBJ2-3, with D perhaps being TRBD1 or TRBD2 (5 bases each). Germline values: CDR1 SGHTA, CDR2 FQGTGA. The V and J ends lost 5 bases and 6 bases respectively, with 12 bases between them. The CDR3 length is 13 residues. The CDR3, as DNA: TGTGCCAGCAGCGAGGGGCCCCGTGATACGCAGTATTTT. Translated: CASSEGPRDTQYF.

This clonotype was seen ten or more times. This chain's CDR3 is CASSESGRYNEQFF. The CDR3 DNA is TGTGCCAGCAGTGAGTCAGGACGCTACAATGAGCAGTTCTTC. The chain combines TRBV27 with TRBJ2-1, with no clear D. Between the trimmed V and J ends, which lost 5 bases and 3 bases, there was a span of 11 bases. This CDR3 region has 14 residues. Germline V gene sequence: CDR1 MNHEY, CDR2 SMNVEV (reference sequence).

A few counts support this clonotype. The chain links TRBV6-1 to TRBJ1-1; D not certain. With 0 bases removed from V and 8 bases from J, the gap between germline ends came to 10 bases. Germline loops: CDR1 MNHNS, CDR2 SASEGT. The length of the CDR3 is 13 residues. Here the CDR3 reads CASSEASGREAFF. The CDR3, as DNA: TGTGCCAGCAGTGAAGCGTCTGGCAGGGAAGCTTTCTTT.

Ten or more counts support this clonotype. The gene calls are TRBV6-5 and TRBJ2-5; D not resolved. V was clipped by 0 bases and J by 7 bases, with 12 bases between them. The germline V gene encodes CDR1 MNHEY and CDR2 SVGAGI. The CDR3 contains 14 residues. CDR3 in amino acids: CASSYSGVVATQYF. CDR3 coding DNA: TGTGCCAGCAGTTACTCTGGAGTTGTGGCGACCCAGTACTTC.

The gene calls are TRBV5-1 and TRBJ2-7, with TRBD1 matching 8 bases. The CDR3 sequence is 15 residues long. V shed 5 bases and J 3 bases; nucleotides not matched to a gene: 10. The germline V gene has CDR1 SGHRS and CDR2 YFSETQ. The CDR3 sequence is CASRGGDRRIYEQYF. DNA for the CDR3: TGCGCCAGCAGGGGTGGGGACAGGCGGATCTACGAGCAGTACTTC. Variable domain in full (rest from reference TRBV5-1 and TRBJ2-7): KAGVTQTPRYLIKTRGQQVTLSCSPISGHRSVSWYQQTPGQGLQFLFEYFSETQRNKGNFPGRFSGRQFSNSRSEMNVSTLELGDSALYLCASRGGDRRIYEQYFGPGTRLTVT.

This clonotype was detected ten times or more. The chain joins TRBV18 to TRBJ2-3; possibly TRBD1 for D (7 bases). Germline V CDR1 and CDR2: KGHSH, LQKENI. V was shortened by 5 bases and J by 0 bases, with 15 bases between the two germline ends. The CDR3 totals 16 residues. CDR3 DNA sequence: TGTGCCAGCTCATATTCGCGGGGACAGAGCACAGATACGCAGTATTTT. The encoded protein is CASSYSRGQSTDTQYF.

This clonotype was detected ten times or more. The V call is TRBV6-1, the J call TRBJ2-1; D call uncertain. This CDR3 has 12 residues. The germline CDR1 and CDR2 sequences are MNHNS and SASEGT. The germline V and J ends were trimmed by 6 bases and 4 bases, with 7 bases remaining between them. The CDR3 sequence: CASSTAYNEQFF. In DNA, the CDR3 is TGTGCCAGCAGCACAGCGTACAATGAGCAGTTCTTC.

Worth noting for this clonotype: This may be a read error, as it is one base from a much larger clone. The chain carries TRBV12-3 or TRBV12-4 and TRBJ2-3, with unresolved D. The CDR3 runs to 11 residues. Trimming removed 11 bases at V and 2 bases at J, with 8 bases between. The CDR3 protein is CAGRLTDTQYF. Here the CDR3 DNA reads TGTGCCGGCCGACTCACAGATACGCAGTATTTT.

Many counts were recorded for this clonotype. The rearrangement links TRBV18 to TRBJ2-5, with D unresolved. Germline V gene lookup returns CDR1 KGHSH and CDR2 LQKENI. CDR3 length: 13 residues. V was shortened by 3 bases and J by 2 bases, with 7 bases between the two germline ends. The CDR3 here is CASSPFAQETQYF. The CDR3 DNA reads TGTGCCAGCTCACCGTTCGCACAAGAGACCCAGTACTTC.

This clonotype was observed a few times. This rearrangement joins TRBV20-1 to TRBJ2-3; 10 nucleotides line up with TRBD1. Germline trimming cut 1 base from V and 8 bases from J; bases unmatched to any gene: 21. Germline V lookup: CDR1 DFQATT, CDR2 SNEGSKA (reference sequence). The CDR3 contains 19 residues. CDR3 bases: TGCAGTGCTAGAGGATTCCGGGACAGGGGAGCTAGGGTTCCTGGTACGCAGTATTTT. Its protein is CSARGFRDRGARVPGTQYF.

This clonotype was detected only a few times. The chain has TRBV7-9 and TRBJ1-4; 7 nucleotides line up with TRBD1. CDR1 SEHNR and CDR2 FQNEAQ come from the germline V gene (reference sequence). J was trimmed by 7 bases and V by 5 bases; bases with no gene match: 7. The CDR3 length is 14 residues. The CDR3 spells CASSATGLSEKLFF. The CDR3, as DNA: TGTGCCAGCAGCGCGACAGGGTTAAGTGAAAAACTGTTTTTT.